These T cell receptor beta chains were read from a single sample in a study of CD4 T cells in relation to SARS-CoV-2 and coronaviruses. Only in-frame clones appear in the TCRdb table, and some are missing; sequencing was by immunoSEQ multiplex PCR. The sample holds about 18,000 clones, approximately 80% seen once. Which antigens these TCRs recognize remains unknown. Sequenced input: CD4+ T cells from PBMCs, cultured in vitro. The receptors were gathered from a human donor in good health. The CDR3 runs from the conserved cysteine through the conserved F or W. The D gene is left open where the match is weak. Size values are once, few and many counts, or a class for expanded clones, and some rows have none.

>TRBV11-2|TRBJ1-2|TRBD1|NA
TGTGCCAGCAGCTTAGGACAGGGGGAGATATATGGCTACACCTTC
CASSLGQGEIYGYTF
>TRBV27|TRBJ2-7|NA|medium-sized
TGTGCCAGCAGTTCCCAAAGCTCCTACGAGCAGTACTTC
CASSSQSSYEQYF
>TRBV29-1|TRBJ1-4|NA|NA
TGCAGCGCCCGGACGGACTATAATGAAAAACTGTTTTTT
CSARTDYNEKLFF
>TRBV2|TRBJ1-2|NA|few
TGTGCCAGCGAGGGTCTTGGGACAAGAGGCTACACCTTC
CASEGLGTRGYTF
>TRBV7-7|TRBJ2-5|TRBD2|NA
TGTGCCAGCAGCTTGAGCGGGAGGTTTGAAGAGACCCAGTACTTC
CASSLSGRFEETQYF
>TRBV6-2/TRBV6-3|TRBJ2-5|TRBD1|NA
TGTGCCAGCAGTTACGCCGGGACAGAGAAAGAGACCCAGTACTTC
CASSYAGTEKETQYF
>TRBV28|TRBJ2-7|TRBD2|medium-sized
TGTGCCAGCAGTTCAATAGCGGGAGGCAGATACGAGCAGTACTTC
CASSSIAGGRYEQYF
>TRBV5-1|TRBJ2-2|NA|NA
TGCGCCAGCAGCTACTGGAACACCGGGGAGCTGTTTTTT
CASSYWNTGELFF
>TRBV5-6|TRBJ2-1|TRBD1|NA
TGTGCCAGCAGCCCCCCCACCCAATGGGACAGTTTTTATGAGCAGTTCTTC
CASSPPTQWDSFYEQFF
>TRBV27|TRBJ2-1|NA|NA
TGTGCCAGCAGTTACAGGGTTTCGCATGAGCAGTTCTTC
CASSYRVSHEQFF
>TRBV2|TRBJ1-5|TRBD1|NA
TGTGCCAGCAGTGAAGGGACAGGGTTTCAGCCCCAGCATTTT
CASSEGTGFQPQHF